This TCR beta chain is drawn from a study of beta chain features in type 1 diabetes. Across the study: In all, some 100,000,000 sorted cells from all samples were analyzed.

To note about this clone: What it recognizes is unknown.

Whole-study results and caveats: In comparison with healthy donors, patients had naive, central memory and Treg TCRB repertoires that appeared more similar.

Investigators reverse transcribed all isolated RNA, so they sequenced expressed TCRB transcripts. The assay was immunoSEQ multiplex PCR, and TCRdb's table has in-frame clones only and misses some. The data show 350,000 or so clones, around a fifth seen once. Germline V gives CDR1 SQVTM, CDR2 ANQGSEA. The CDR3 sequence is 15 residues long. V gave up 4 bases and J gave up 4 bases; unmatched junction bases: 8. The TCR comes from a woman between 18 and 30 years old in good health. The chain has TRBV29-1 and TRBJ1-1, with 11 bases lining up with TRBD1. Sequencing was done on a sample of naive CD4+ T cells from blood. This CDR3 reads CSVGTGGGFVTEAFF. The CDR3, as DNA: TGCAGCGTTGGGACAGGGGGCGGTTTCGTCACTGAAGCTTTCTTT.